These 30 T cell receptor beta chains were all obtained from the same sample, sequenced in a study of cytomegalovirus exposure and HLA in healthy donors. In the PCR, 60 Vbeta and 13 Jbeta primers were used. Produced via immunoSEQ multiplex PCR; TCRdb's table is partial and in-frame only. The data hold 130,000 to 150,000 clones, with roughly 83% observed a single time. Sequences were obtained from PBMCs. These receptors were obtained from a middle-aged man in good health and CMV-seropositive.

The sample holds a few counts of this clone. V usage is TRBV11-3 and J usage is TRBJ2-1, with 10 bases fitting TRBD2. Trimming took 1 base from V and 9 from J; bases not matched to a gene: 3. CDR1 and CDR2 (germline): SGHNT, YENEEA. The length of the CDR3 is 14 residues. The CDR3 DNA reads as TGTGCCAGCAGCTTAGGGCTAGCGGGAGCTGAGCAGTTCTTC. This codes for CASSLGLAGAEQFF.

The chain employs TRBV27 and TRBJ2-3; the D gene is possibly TRBD1 (5 bases). Deletions cut 2 bases from V and 1 base from J, with 10 bases between. Germline CDR1 MNHEY, CDR2 SMNVEV (reference sequence). The CDR3 extends over 15 amino acids. In DNA form, the CDR3 reads TGTGCCAGCAGTTTAAAAGGACACCGCACAGATACGCAGTATTTT. Amino acid sequence: CASSLKGHRTDTQYF.

The gene calls are TRBV29-1 and TRBJ2-1; 11 nucleotides match TRBD1. The germline V gene encodes CDR1 SQVTM and CDR2 ANQGSEA. Trimming cost V 7 bases and J 2 bases; bases outside gene matches: 4. The CDR3 runs 14 residues. CDR3 coding DNA: TGCAGCGCTAGGACAGGGGGCACCTACAATGAGCAGTTCTTC. Its translation: CSARTGGTYNEQFF.

The chain employs TRBV6-4 and TRBJ2-2; TRBD1 matches 9 bases. CDR3 length equals 16 residues. V was clipped by 5 bases and J by 4 bases; unmatched bases: 8. CDR1 MRHNA and CDR2 SNTAGT come from the germline V gene. The CDR3 protein is CASSPSQGAITGELFF. CDR3 sequence (DNA): TGTGCCAGCAGTCCCTCACAGGGGGCAATCACCGGGGAGCTGTTTTTT.

This chain connects TRBV9 to TRBJ1-1; D remains unclear. Trimming removed 2 bases at V and 3 bases at J, with 8 bases between. The germline V gene encodes CDR1 SGDLS and CDR2 YYNGEE. This CDR3 contains 13 residues. CDR3 amino acids: CASSVLRDTEAFF. Written as DNA, the CDR3 is TGTGCCAGCAGCGTCCTTCGGGACACTGAAGCTTTCTTT.

J is TRBJ1-1 and V is TRBV18; possibly TRBD1 for D (5 bases). The germline gives CDR1 KGHSH, CDR2 LQKENI. Between the trimmed V and J ends, which lost 1 base and 3 bases, there was a span of 9 bases. This CDR3 is 14 amino acids long. CDR3 in amino acids: CASSPQGKHTEAFF. The CDR3 DNA reads as TGTGCCAGCTCACCACAGGGGAAGCACACTGAAGCTTTCTTT.

The chain recombines TRBV10-3 with TRBJ2-7; the D gene is possibly TRBD1 (5 bases). Germline V CDR1 and CDR2: ENHRY, SYGVKD. This CDR3 is built from 11 residues. Between the trimmed V and J ends, which lost 10 bases and 2 bases, there was a span of 9 bases. DNA of the CDR3: TGTGCCACAGAGGACACCTACGAGCAGTACTTC. This encodes CATEDTYEQYF.

This CDR3 reads CASSTDRGGGETQYF. The CDR3, as DNA: TGTGCCAGCAGCACGGACAGGGGCGGAGGGGAGACCCAGTACTTC. The chain has TRBV5-4 and TRBJ2-5, with 9 nucleotides matching TRBD1. Germline CDR1 reads SGHNT; CDR2 reads YYREEE (reference sequence). The CDR3 sequence is 15 residues long. V lost 4 bases to trimming and J lost 5 bases; unmatched junction nucleotides: 9.

The chain couples TRBV6-5 to TRBJ1-2; 7 nucleotides agree with TRBD1. V dropped 5 bases and J dropped 7; count of bases not matched to a gene: 13. Germline V CDR1 and CDR2: MNHEY, SVGAGI. This CDR3 is built from 15 residues. CDR3 residues: CASSLARGRLGGYTF. CDR3 nucleotide sequence: TGTGCCAGCAGTCTCGCCAGGGGGAGGCTCGGTGGCTACACCTTC.

The chain is built from TRBV14 and TRBJ2-4, with TRBD1 matching over 7 bases. In germline, CDR1 is SGHDN, CDR2 FVKESK. V shed 4 bases and J 6 bases; nucleotides not matched to a gene: 12. The CDR3 contains 16 residues. The CDR3 nucleotides are TGTGCCAGCAGCCGACAAAACAGGGGAGTAATAAACATTCAGTACTTC. It yields the protein CASSRQNRGVINIQYF.

The chain recombines TRBV27 with TRBJ1-3, with D uncertain. V gave up 4 bases and J gave up 4 bases, with 8 bases separating them. This CDR3 contains 13 residues. In germline, CDR1 is MNHEY, CDR2 SMNVEV (reference sequence). CDR3 sequence: CASSYGRGNTIYF. CDR3 DNA sequence: TGTGCCAGCAGTTACGGTAGAGGAAACACCATATATTTT.

The chain couples TRBV19 to TRBJ1-1; 10 bases line up with TRBD1. With 4 bases clipped from V and 0 bases from J, the junction kept 8 bases outside the gene matches. The CDR3 is 17 residues long. Germline V lookup: CDR1 LNHDA, CDR2 SQIVND (reference sequence). CDR3 region: CASSTPPGTGVNTEAFF. DNA for the CDR3: TGTGCCAGTAGTACCCCTCCCGGGACAGGGGTGAACACTGAAGCTTTCTTT.

The chain combines TRBV7-9 with TRBJ1-2; TRBD1 aligns across 8 bases. With 3 bases clipped from V and 4 bases from J, the junction kept 4 bases outside the gene matches. Germline values: CDR1 SEHNR, CDR2 FQNEAQ (reference sequence). The CDR3 runs to 14 residues. CDR3 bases: TGTGCCAGCAGCTTTTATACAGGGGGCTATGGCTACACCTTC. Residues: CASSFYTGGYGYTF. Using reference TRBV7-9 and TRBJ1-2 for the parts outside the CDR3, the full variable domain is DTGVSQNPRHKITKRGQNVTFRCDPISEHNRLYWYRQTLGQGPEFLTYFQNEAQLEKSRLLSDRFSAERPKGSFSTLEIQRTEQGDSAMYLCASSFYTGGYGYTFGSGTRLTVV.

The V and J genes are TRBV18 and TRBJ2-5, with D maybe TRBD1 (5 bases). CDR3 size: 13 residues. V lost 2 bases and J lost 5, with 9 bases in between. Germline-derived CDR1 and CDR2 are KGHSH and LQKENI. The CDR3 nucleotides read TGTGCCAGCTCACCAGGGGCAGGGGAGACCCAGTACTTC. This codes for CASSPGAGETQYF.

The V and J genes are TRBV7-9 and TRBJ1-2; 7 bases map to TRBD1. The CDR3 contains 14 residues. Germline V gives CDR1 SEHNR, CDR2 FQNEAQ (reference sequence). V was clipped by 4 bases and J by 4 bases; unmatched bases: 6. The CDR3 nucleotides read TGTGCCAGCAGCTCTTACAGGGGCCTCTATGGCTACACCTTC. It yields the protein CASSSYRGLYGYTF.

This clone was seen only once. V is TRBV2 and J is TRBJ2-5; 7 bases match TRBD2. The CDR3 is 13 residues long. Germline assignment: CDR1 SNHLY and CDR2 FYNNEI. V shed 7 bases, J shed 1 base, and the junction held 3 bases outside the gene matches. CDR3 nucleotides: TGTGCCAGCAATAGCGGGCTCCAAGAGACCCAGTACTTC. Translating it yields CASNSGLQETQYF.

The chain joins TRBV2 to TRBJ2-7; 7 positions match TRBD1. The length of the CDR3 is 12 residues. Germline CDR1 is SNHLY and CDR2 is FYNNEI. J gave up 2 bases and V 8 bases, and 3 bases lay outside the gene matches. The CDR3 loop reads CASQDRAYEQYF. The CDR3 nucleotides read TGTGCCAGCCAAGACAGGGCCTACGAGCAGTACTTC.

There are a few counts of this clone. The chain uses TRBV2 and TRBJ1-2; D perhaps matches TRBD1 (6 bases). CDR1 SNHLY and CDR2 FYNNEI come from the germline V gene. V shed 8 bases and J shed 8 bases, with 15 bases lying between them. This CDR3 contains 12 residues. Here the CDR3 reads CASLSGARGYTF. In DNA, the CDR3 is TGTGCCAGCCTTTCAGGGGCACGAGGCTACACCTTC. The full variable domain, its missing parts supplied by reference TRBV2 and TRBJ1-2, is EPEVTQTPSHQVTQMGQEVILRCVPISNHLYFYWYRQILGQKVEFLVSFYNNEISEKSEIFDDQFSVERPDGSNFTLKIRSTKLEDSAMYFCASLSGARGYTFGSGTRLTVV.

The chain is built from TRBV4-3 and TRBJ2-7, with D maybe TRBD2 (6 bases). V lost 0 bases to trimming and J lost 3 bases, with 18 bases between them. CDR3 length: 17 amino acids. The germline gives CDR1 LGHNA, CDR2 YSLEER. CDR3 residues: CASSQDRETALRYEQYF. Here the CDR3 DNA reads TGCGCCAGCAGCCAAGACCGGGAGACAGCCCTCCGCTACGAGCAGTACTTC.

The V gene is TRBV5-1, the J gene TRBJ2-3; 10 nucleotides agree with TRBD1. CDR1 and CDR2 from the germline V gene are SGHRS and YFSETQ. The CDR3 consists of 15 residues. Trimming removed 5 bases from V and 5 bases from J; junction bases left unmatched: 8. The CDR3, as DNA: TGCGCCAGCAGTCCGGGACAGGGGTTTGGAGATACGCAGTATTTT. It codes for CASSPGQGFGDTQYF.

This chain connects TRBV28 to TRBJ2-7; D unclear. This CDR3 is built from 13 residues. Germline V gene sequence: CDR1 MDHEN, CDR2 SYDVKM. Trimming took off 2 bases at V and 3 bases at J, with 8 bases between the two ends. CDR3 sequence reads: CASSLSDLYEQYF. CDR3 bases: TGTGCCAGCAGTTTAAGCGACCTCTACGAGCAGTACTTC.

This clone came up once. J is TRBJ2-1 and V is TRBV10-3, with D possibly TRBD1 on 6 matching bases. The ends were cut back, 6 bases at V and 4 bases at J, with 10 bases in the middle. This CDR3 comprises 13 residues. Germline assignment: CDR1 ENHRY and CDR2 SYGVKD. In nucleotides, the CDR3 is TGTGCCATCAGGGAAACAGGGTACAATGAGCAGTTCTTC. Amino acids: CAIRETGYNEQFF.

This chain joins TRBV12-5 and TRBJ1-2, with D unclear. This CDR3 has 12 residues. V lost 6 bases and J lost 8, with 13 bases in between. Germline CDR1 LGHNT, CDR2 FRNRAP. As DNA, the CDR3 is TGTGCTAGTGGCCCAGGCCCGCTGGGCTACACCTTC. Translating gives CASGPGPLGYTF.

The CDR3 bases are TGTGCCAGCAGCTCAGGACTTACCTACAATGAGCAGTTCTTC. Protein sequence: CASSSGLTYNEQFF. The chain is built from TRBV9 and TRBJ2-1; D might be TRBD2 (5 bases). Trimming removed 4 bases at V and 2 bases at J, with 10 bases between. The CDR3 length is 14 residues. Germline V gene lookup returns CDR1 SGDLS and CDR2 YYNGEE. Full variable domain (outside the CDR3, taken from reference TRBV9 and TRBJ2-1): DSGVTQTPKHLITATGQRVTLRCSPRSGDLSVYWYQQSLDQGLQFLIQYYNGEERAKGNILERFSAQQFPDLHSELNLSSLELGDSALYFCASSSGLTYNEQFFGPGTRLTVL.

This chain connects TRBV5-1 to TRBJ2-1; 8 bases align to TRBD2. This CDR3 is 16 amino acids long. Germline V CDR1 and CDR2: SGHRS, YFSETQ. The V gene end was trimmed by 4 bases and the J gene end by 2 bases; junction bases not matched to a gene: 8. CDR3 nucleotide sequence: TGCGCCAGCAGCAAATCCGCGGGAGGAACCTACAATGAGCAGTTCTTC. It codes for CASSKSAGGTYNEQFF.

The rearrangement uses TRBV18 and TRBJ1-4; no firm D call. Germline-derived CDR1 and CDR2 are KGHSH and LQKENI. The CDR3 has 15 residues. V was shortened by 3 bases and J by 3 bases, with 11 bases between the two germline ends. Here the CDR3 DNA reads TGTGCCAGCTCACCCAGTATCCAGGCTAATGAAAAACTGTTTTTT. Amino acids: CASSPSIQANEKLFF.

The chain is built from TRBV7-9 and TRBJ2-6; D uncertain. The CDR3 has 14 residues. Looked up from germline, CDR1 is SEHNR and CDR2 is FQNEAQ (reference sequence). Trimming shortened V by 7 bases and J by 4 bases, and 11 bases separated the two germline ends. The CDR3 nucleotides read TGTGCCAGCACCCCCCAACTCGGGGCCAACGTCCTGACTTTC. Its translation is CASTPQLGANVLTF.

The chain links TRBV29-1 to TRBJ2-5; unclear D gene. The V gene's germline CDR1 is SQVTM and CDR2 ANQGSEA. The germline V and J ends were trimmed by 6 bases and 0 bases, with 8 bases remaining between them. CDR3 size: 12 residues. CDR3 in amino acids: CSVAAYQETQYF. The CDR3, as DNA: TGCAGCGTGGCGGCGTACCAAGAGACCCAGTACTTC.

This clone was detected only once. The CDR3 end shows no conserved phenylalanine or tryptophan, and so a read error is likely. The chain uses TRBV19 and TRBJ1-2; TRBD1 matches at 7 bases. CDR3 length equals 13 residues. Germline assignment: CDR1 LNHDA and CDR2 SQIVND (reference sequence). With V trimmed by 5 bases and J by 7 bases, 7 bases remained unmatched. The CDR3 DNA follows: TGTGCCAGTAGTGAACAGGGGATGAGTGGCTACACCTGC. This sequence encodes CASSEQGMSGYTC.

The chain links TRBV10-3 to TRBJ2-7; weak D call: TRBD2 (5 bases). Trimming cost V 11 bases and J 0 bases, with 11 bases left between them. CDR3 length: 12 amino acids. CDR1 is ENHRY, CDR2 SYGVKD, per germline. CDR3 sequence: CAASDFSYEQYF. The CDR3 DNA follows: TGTGCCGCCTCGGACTTCTCCTACGAGCAGTACTTC.